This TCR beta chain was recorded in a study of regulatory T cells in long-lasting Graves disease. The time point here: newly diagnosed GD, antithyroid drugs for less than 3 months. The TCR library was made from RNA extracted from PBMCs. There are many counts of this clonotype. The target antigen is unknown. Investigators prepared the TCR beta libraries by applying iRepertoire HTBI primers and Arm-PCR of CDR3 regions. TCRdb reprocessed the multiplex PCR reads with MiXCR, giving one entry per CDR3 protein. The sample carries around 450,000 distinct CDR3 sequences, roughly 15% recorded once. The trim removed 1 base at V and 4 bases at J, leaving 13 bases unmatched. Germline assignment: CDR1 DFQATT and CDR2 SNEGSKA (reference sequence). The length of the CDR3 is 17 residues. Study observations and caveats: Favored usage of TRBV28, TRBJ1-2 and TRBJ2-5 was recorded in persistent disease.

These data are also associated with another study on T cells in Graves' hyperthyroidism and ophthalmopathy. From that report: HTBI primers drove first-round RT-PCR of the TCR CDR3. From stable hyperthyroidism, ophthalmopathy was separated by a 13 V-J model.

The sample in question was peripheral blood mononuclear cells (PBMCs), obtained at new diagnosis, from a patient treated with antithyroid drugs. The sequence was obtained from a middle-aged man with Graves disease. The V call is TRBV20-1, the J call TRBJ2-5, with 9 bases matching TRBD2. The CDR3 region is CSARGGVAGDGGETQYF. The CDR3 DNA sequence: TGCAGTGCTAGAGGGGGGGTAGCGGGAGATGGAGGAGAGACCCAGTACTTC.